This entry describes one T cell receptor (beta chain). This clonotype was counted a few times. The antigen it recognizes is unknown. Base quality data are lacking; no much larger clone is found one base away. The study was a case-control design nested within a healthcare worker cohort in London, UK, with weekly nasopharyngeal swab PCR tests and blood sampling. Healthcare workers were recruited between 23 and 31 March 2020, during the week of the UK lockdown, and were followed weekly for up to roughly 16 weeks. Libraries were constructed by 5' RACE. The sample was run on a NextSeq 500. In the TCR library protocol, unique molecular identifiers were attached to individual cDNA molecules to correct for PCR bias and sequencing error. Sequencing covered both TCR alpha and beta chains, and within each sample the abundances of alpha and beta sequences were tightly co-correlated. Concerning the study's data processing: Decombinator V4 was used to annotate TCR sequences for V gene, J gene and CDR3. Expanded TCRs were defined as changing significantly between any two time points under a Poisson model with p below 0.0001. TCR abundances were normalised to the total number of TCRs sequenced per sample and were expressed as counts per million. MAIT TCRs were defined by TRAV1-2 paired with TRAJ12, TRAJ20 or TRAJ33, and iNKT TCRs by TRAV10 paired with TRAJ18. VDJdb, accessed on 1 November 2021, was searched for TCRs annotated for CMV, EBV and SARS-CoV-2, and TCRs annotated for more than one antigen were excluded. TCRdb applied fastp at Q25 and MiXCR to the public reads, then kept only in-frame beta chains. Records with the same CDR3 protein are collapsed into one entry carrying the most frequent genes and DNA. For this entry, the V and J calls and clone size follow TCRdb and not the study's own pipeline. The sample includes about 75,000 distinct CDR3 sequences, with roughly 10% observed a single time. Around 12% of the sample lies in the top ten.

The data stem from a study of early T cells in non-severe SARS-CoV-2 infection (dated by TCRdb to the early 2020s). Concerning the study at large: Bulk RNA from unsorted whole blood was used for TCR sequencing, so alpha and beta chains could not be paired.

What the study reported, not specific to this receptor: Matching against VDJdb was skewed toward anti-spike CD8 responses, likely underestimated virus-specific expansions, and missed private and CD4 specificities.

The CDR3 holds 16 amino acids from the cysteine to the phenylalanine. CDR3 DNA is the only sequence kept; it has 48 bases, read in frame from the first base. According to the germline V gene, CDR1 reads SGHTA and CDR2 reads FQGTGA. V loses 2 bases at its end and J loses 6 bases; junction bases beyond the gene matches: 10. The input for sequencing was whole blood, taken at baseline. The chain is assembled from TRBV7-3 and TRBJ2-3; 8 central bases correspond to TRBD1. This TCR derives from an adult who was a healthcare worker with PCR-confirmed SARS-CoV-2 infection or an uninfected control (not recorded which). The CDR3 is CASSLAGTGVGDTQYF. The DNA sequence is as follows: TGTGCCAGCAGCTTAGCCGGGACAGGTGTTGGGGATACGCAGTATTTT.